Each of the 25 T cell receptor beta chains below was sequenced from the same sample in a study of T cells in Graves' hyperthyroidism and ophthalmopathy. The investigators amplified TCR beta CDR3 regions from RNA transcripts. First-round RT-PCR with HTBI primers amplified the TCR CDR3 region. In TCRdb, the multiplex PCR reads were re-called with MiXCR into one record per CDR3 protein. This table holds 150,000 to 200,000 distinct CDR3 sequences, about 9.4% found once. The sequencing input was blood. These receptors were taken from a woman aged 18-29 years with Graves' hyperthyroidism that later progressed to Graves' ophthalmopathy.

This clonotype was counted many times. The chain carries TRBV27 and TRBJ2-3, with 9 nucleotides matching TRBD2. V trimming: 5 bases; J trimming: 7 bases; junction bases outside the gene matches: 7. Germline CDR1 reads MNHEY; CDR2 reads SMNVEV (reference sequence). This CDR3 is built from 14 residues. The CDR3 region has the DNA TGTGCCAGCAGTACTAGCGGGCCCAGGAATACGCAGTATTTT. It encodes CASSTSGPRNTQYF.

This clonotype was observed a handful of times. CDR3 loop: CASSLLATGPGELFF. CDR3 bases: TGTGCCAGCAGCTTGTTGGCCACAGGGCCCGGGGAGCTGTTTTTT. The chain joins TRBV5-8 to TRBJ2-2; a possible D gene is TRBD1 (6 bases). The CDR3 runs 15 residues. Germline assignment: CDR1 SGHTS and CDR2 YDEGEE. V was shortened by 1 base and J by 6 bases, with 13 bases between the two germline ends.

The chain employs TRBV15 and TRBJ2-3; TRBD2 matches 10 bases. This CDR3 has 17 residues. Trimming took 0 bases from V and 10 from J; bases not matched to a gene: 13. The germline gives CDR1 LNHNV, CDR2 YYDKDF (reference sequence). DNA of the CDR3: TGTGCCACCAGCAGAGACCAAGACAGAGGAACTAGCGGGGCGCAGTATTTT. It specifies CATSRDQDRGTSGAQYF.

This clonotype came up many times. This chain connects TRBV29-1 to TRBJ1-1; 9 bases map to TRBD1. V was pared by 6 bases and J by 1 base, with 9 bases of the junction left unmatched. The CDR3 has 15 residues. Germline assignment: CDR1 SQVTM and CDR2 ANQGSEA. This CDR3 is CSVNDRDRANTEAFF. DNA for the CDR3: TGCAGCGTGAACGACCGGGACAGGGCGAACACTGAAGCTTTCTTT.

This clonotype has at least ten counts. The gene calls are TRBV4-1 and TRBJ2-7, with TRBD1 matching 9 bases. CDR3 length equals 16 residues. Germline CDR1 MGHRA, CDR2 YSYEKL. V was pared by 3 bases and J by 1 base, with 7 bases of the junction left unmatched. The CDR3 protein is CASSQVDRGGSYEQYF. CDR3 DNA sequence: TGCGCCAGCAGCCAGGTGGACAGGGGCGGTTCCTACGAGCAGTACTTC.

This clonotype was seen repeatedly, ten times or more. This chain joins TRBV3-1 and TRBJ1-2; D might be TRBD1 (5 bases). Germline V gene lookup returns CDR1 LGHDT and CDR2 YNNKEL (reference sequence). Trimming shortened V by 4 bases and J by 6 bases, and 15 bases separated the two germline ends. The CDR3 consists of 14 residues. The CDR3 is CASSRDSRSDGYTF. The DNA for the CDR3 is TGTGCCAGCAGCCGGGACTCTCGGAGTGATGGCTACACCTTC.

This clonotype has at least ten counts. CDR3 in amino acids: CASSQGAGSYNEQFF. In nucleotides, the CDR3 is TGTGCCAGCAGCCAAGGAGCGGGTTCCTACAATGAGCAGTTCTTC. V is TRBV5-5 and J is TRBJ2-1; perhaps TRBD2 as D (6 bases). The CDR3 length is 15 residues. Trimming pared 4 bases from V and 1 base from J, leaving 12 bases between. Germline values: CDR1 SGHKS, CDR2 YYEKEE (reference sequence).

The rearrangement uses TRBV5-4 and TRBJ1-1; D gene uncertain. The CDR3 is 13 residues long. Germline V gene sequence: CDR1 SGHNT, CDR2 YYREEE (reference sequence). V dropped 3 bases and J dropped 1 base, with 7 bases sitting between them. The CDR3, as DNA: TGTGCCAGCAGCTATACAGAGAACACTGAAGCTTTCTTT. This encodes CASSYTENTEAFF.

This clonotype was observed at least ten times. The chain employs TRBV6-1 and TRBJ2-1; D gene uncertain. The CDR3 has 15 amino acids. The V end was cut by 6 bases, the J end by 1 base, with 13 bases between. Germline CDR1 MNHNS, CDR2 SASEGT. CDR3 amino acids: CASRSGPSSYNEQFF. The CDR3 nucleotides are TGTGCCAGCAGGAGTGGCCCCTCATCCTACAATGAGCAGTTCTTC.

This clonotype was detected many times. This rearrangement joins TRBV12-3 or TRBV12-4 to TRBJ1-6, with D perhaps matching TRBD1 (5 bases). Between the trimmed V and J ends, which lost 1 base and 7 bases, there was a span of 8 bases. This CDR3 is built from 14 residues. This CDR3 reads CASSLEGFNSPLHF. DNA of the CDR3: TGTGCCAGCAGTTTAGAGGGGTTCAATTCACCCCTCCACTTT.

This clonotype was detected only a few times. This chain links TRBV3-1 with TRBJ2-7; TRBD1 aligns across 7 bases. The germline CDR1 and CDR2 sequences are LGHDT and YNNKEL (reference sequence). V was clipped by 1 base and J by 4 bases; unmatched bases: 7. This CDR3 comprises 15 residues. CDR3 sequence: CASSQAVRGRYEQYF. The CDR3 DNA reads TGTGCCAGCAGCCAAGCCGTAAGGGGGCGGTACGAGCAGTACTTC.

This clonotype appeared many times. This chain connects TRBV7-9 to TRBJ2-7; D may be TRBD1 (5 bases). CDR3 length: 12 residues. Per germline, CDR1 SEHNR and CDR2 FQNEAQ (reference sequence). Between the trimmed V and J ends, which lost 2 bases and 5 bases, there was a span of 7 bases. This CDR3 reads CASSLQGDEQYF. The CDR3 DNA is TGTGCCAGCAGCTTACAGGGTGACGAGCAGTACTTC.

The sample holds many counts of this clonotype. This chain uses TRBV28 with TRBJ1-5, with 7 bases fitting TRBD1. Germline V gene lookup returns CDR1 MDHEN and CDR2 SYDVKM. Trimming removed 3 bases from V and 7 bases from J; junction bases left unmatched: 6. The CDR3 extends over 14 amino acids. The CDR3: CASSFWDSRQPQHF. CDR3 DNA sequence: TGTGCCAGCAGTTTCTGGGACAGCAGGCAGCCCCAGCATTTT.

The V and J genes are TRBV19 and TRBJ2-1; 10 bases map to TRBD2. CDR3 length: 14 amino acids. J lost 1 base, V lost 10 bases, and 4 bases had no gene match. CDR1 is LNHDA, CDR2 SQIVND, per germline (reference sequence). Here the CDR3 reads CATSTSGSYNEQFF. Written as DNA, the CDR3 is TGTGCCACCTCGACTAGCGGGTCCTACAATGAGCAGTTCTTC.

This clonotype has a count of ten or more. The chain links TRBV3-1 to TRBJ1-5; no definite D call. This CDR3 is 16 amino acids long. Trimming pared 1 base from V and 2 bases from J, leaving 12 bases between. Per germline, CDR1 LGHDT and CDR2 YNNKEL (reference sequence). CDR3 in DNA: TGTGCCAGCAGCCAAGGGGCTGTAAGTGGCAATCAGCCCCAGCATTTT. Translation gives CASSQGAVSGNQPQHF.

This clonotype was counted at least ten times. V and J are TRBV12-3 or TRBV12-4 and TRBJ2-4; 7 bases agree with TRBD1. This CDR3 has 13 residues. The J segment lost 9 bases and the V segment lost 4 bases, leaving 6 bases of the junction unmatched. The CDR3 nucleotides read TGTGCCAGCAGTTGGGACAGCCGGTCCATTCAGTACTTC. It translates to CASSWDSRSIQYF.

Points on this clonotype: Possible read error: a much larger clone is one base away. The chain joins TRBV20-1 to TRBJ2-7; D is ambiguous. CDR1 is DFQATT and CDR2 is SNEGSKA in the germline V gene (reference sequence). CDR3 length: 13 residues. Trimming removed 5 bases at V and 7 bases at J, with 18 bases between. The CDR3: CSARPPTTWEQYF. The CDR3 coding sequence is TGCAGTGCTCGCCCCCCGACCACCTGGGAGCAGTACTTC.

This clonotype was counted many times. This chain links TRBV6-1 with TRBJ2-1; 9 nucleotides align to TRBD2. CDR1 MNHNS and CDR2 SASEGT come from the germline V gene. V lost 1 base and J lost 8; bases outside the gene matches: 6. The CDR3 covers 15 residues. The chain's CDR3 is CASSEEAGGPHEQFF. CDR3 nucleotides: TGTGCCAGCAGTGAAGAGGCGGGAGGGCCCCATGAGCAGTTCTTC.

The table lists this clonotype with many counts. The chain carries TRBV5-1 and TRBJ2-4; D gene ambiguous. The V gene's germline CDR1 is SGHRS and CDR2 YFSETQ. The CDR3 extends over 15 amino acids. Between the trimmed V and J ends, which lost 1 base and 0 bases, there was a span of 8 bases. CDR3 in DNA: TGCGCCAGCAGCTTGAATGAAATAGCCAAAAACATTCAGTACTTC. Its translation is CASSLNEIAKNIQYF.

This clonotype showed up many times. The chain employs TRBV4-2 and TRBJ2-1; the match to TRBD2 covers 11 bases. The V gene's germline CDR1 is LGHNA and CDR2 YNFKEQ. The trim removed 4 bases at V and 6 bases at J, leaving 8 bases unmatched. This CDR3 is built from 16 residues. CDR3 bases: TGTGCCAGCAGCCCAAGGACTAGCGGGCGAACCAATGAGCAGTTCTTC. This encodes CASSPRTSGRTNEQFF.

This clonotype was seen repeatedly, ten times or more. The J gene is TRBJ2-1, the V gene TRBV30; TRBD2 matches at 7 bases. The ends lost 1 base at V and 9 bases at J; junction bases unmatched: 12. The germline CDR1 and CDR2 sequences are GTSNPN and SVGIG (reference sequence). The CDR3 loop spans 15 amino acids. The CDR3 sequence: CAWSGQRGGASEQFF. CDR3 nucleotides: TGTGCCTGGAGTGGGCAGCGGGGTGGGGCGAGTGAGCAGTTCTTC. The full variable domain, its missing parts supplied by reference TRBV30 and TRBJ2-1, is SQTIHQWPATLVQPVGSPLSLECTVEGTSNPNLYWYRQAAGRGLQLLFYSVGIGQISSEVPQNLSASRPQDRQFILSSKKLLLSDSGFYLCAWSGQRGGASEQFFGPGTRLTVL.

This clonotype was seen ten or more times. J is TRBJ1-1 and V is TRBV2, with a tentative D call TRBD1 (6 bases). Trimming took 3 bases from V and 6 from J, leaving 14 bases between them. CDR3 length equals 14 residues. Looked up from germline, CDR1 is SNHLY and CDR2 is FYNNEI. The CDR3 sequence is CASSEGARGSEAFF. CDR3 DNA sequence: TGTGCCAGCAGTGAGGGGGCTCGTGGTTCTGAAGCTTTCTTT.

CDR3 loop: CRAVTDTQYF. The CDR3 DNA reads as TGCAGGGCAGTTACAGATACGCAGTATTTT. The chain links TRBV20-1 to TRBJ2-3; D gene ambiguous. Germline V gene data show CDR1 as DFQATT and CDR2 as SNEGSKA (reference sequence). The length of the CDR3 is 10 residues.

This clonotype was found many times. CDR3 amino acids: CATSSPRDSSGNTIYF. The CDR3, as DNA: TGTGCCACCAGCAGTCCTCGGGACTCCTCTGGAAACACCATATATTTT. This chain connects TRBV15 to TRBJ1-3; TRBD1 might be the D (5 bases). This CDR3 region has 16 residues. V was cut by 3 bases and J by 0 bases, with 12 bases left in between. Germline V gives CDR1 LNHNV, CDR2 YYDKDF (reference sequence).

Many counts were recorded for this clonotype. The rearrangement joins TRBV15 to TRBJ1-1; 11 bases match TRBD1. Trimming removed 0 bases from V and 5 bases from J; junction bases left unmatched: 2. Germline CDR1 and CDR2: LNHNV and YYDKDF (reference sequence). The CDR3 is made up of 15 amino acids. The DNA of the CDR3 is TGTGCCACCAGCAGAGATTGGGACAGGGGGACTGAAGCTTTCTTT. This translates into CATSRDWDRGTEAFF.